One sample yielded the 26 T cell receptor beta chains listed below, sequenced in a study of T cell changes during pregnancy in multiple sclerosis (dated by TCRdb to between 2018 and 2021). To prepare the library, the immunoSEQ multiplex PCR assay was applied. TCRdb took over this immuneACCESS table, retaining in-frame rearrangements with V and J assigned. Such tables are incomplete; in checked studies, under half of the missing clones stem from an unresolved V gene, and the remainder is unexplained. The sample table holds 60,000 to 70,000 clones, of which roughly 92% were seen once. The top ten hold roughly 1.4% of the sample. The sequenced sample was peripheral blood, obtained in the second trimester of pregnancy. All receptors derive from a female donor with multiple sclerosis, enrolled in a pregnancy study.

The chain couples TRBV29-1 to TRBJ1-3, with 8 bases matching TRBD1. CDR3 length equals 13 residues. J was trimmed by 2 bases and V by 6 bases; bases with no gene match: 3. Germline CDR1 and CDR2: SQVTM and ANQGSEA. In nucleotides, the CDR3 is TGCAGCGTCGGACAGGGCGCTGGAAACACCATATATTTT. Its protein product is CSVGQGAGNTIYF.

The table lists this clone with a few counts. This chain joins TRBV21-1 and TRBJ2-1; the tabulated D call, TRBD2, remains unverified against the DNA. TRBV21-1 is a pseudogene locus. The length of the CDR3 is 11 residues. CDR3 coding DNA: TGTGCCCCCGAGCTCCGCAATGAGCAGTTCTTC. This encodes CAPELRNEQFF.

This chain connects TRBV29-1 to TRBJ2-5; 14 nucleotides match TRBD2. Trimming removed 0 bases from V and 2 bases from J; junction bases left unmatched: 8. The CDR3 contains 18 residues. Germline CDR1 reads SQVTM; CDR2 reads ANQGSEA. The CDR3 DNA reads TGCAGCGTTGAAGATGGCGGGACTAGCGGGAGCCCTCAAGAGACCCAGTACTTC. This translates into CSVEDGGTSGSPQETQYF.

This clone came up once. The chain has TRBV19 and TRBJ1-2, with TRBD1 matching 7 bases. The V and J ends lost 5 bases and 6 bases, in that order; junction bases with no gene match: 9. The CDR3 loop spans 14 amino acids. The germline V gene encodes CDR1 LNHDA and CDR2 SQIVND (reference sequence). The CDR3 bases are TGTGCCAGTAGTTATGACAGGGCAAGGGATGGCTACACCTTC. Residues: CASSYDRARDGYTF.

This sequence joins TRBV11-2 and TRBJ1-4; D not resolved. CDR1 is SGHAT, CDR2 FQNNGV, per germline. Trimming left V 2 bases short and J 0 bases short, with 4 bases between. CDR3 length: 14 amino acids. The CDR3 loop is CASSLPATNEKLFF. CDR3 nucleotides: TGTGCCAGCAGCTTACCCGCAACTAATGAAAAACTGTTTTTT.

This chain connects TRBV10-3 to TRBJ1-6; a possible D gene is TRBD1 (5 bases). Germline CDR1 and CDR2: ENHRY and SYGVKD. The CDR3 covers 14 residues. Between the trimmed V and J ends, which lost 2 bases and 7 bases, there was a span of 9 bases. The CDR3: CAISEDSKNSPLHF. The CDR3 DNA follows: TGTGCCATCAGTGAGGACAGTAAGAATTCACCCCTCCACTTT.

The chain links TRBV7-7 to TRBJ2-5, with 14 bases lining up with TRBD2. CDR3 length: 16 amino acids. Trimming cost V 5 bases and J 1 base; bases outside gene matches: 3. Germline CDR1 reads SSHAT; CDR2 reads FNYEAQ (reference sequence). CDR3 in DNA: TGTGCCAGCAGCACGGGACTAGCGGGAGCCCAAGAGACCCAGTACTTC. Translated, it gives CASSTGLAGAQETQYF.

The chain couples TRBV9 to TRBJ2-3; 11 nucleotides line up with TRBD2. This CDR3 is built from 15 residues. The germline CDR1 and CDR2 sequences are SGDLS and YYNGEE. V lost 4 bases to trimming and J lost 2 bases; unmatched junction nucleotides: 3. CDR3 protein: CASSRTSGLTDTQYF. CDR3 bases: TGTGCCAGCAGCCGGACTAGCGGGCTCACAGATACGCAGTATTTT.

The V gene is TRBV6-5, the J gene TRBJ2-3, with 9 nucleotides matching TRBD1. This CDR3 has 15 amino acids. The J segment lost 3 bases and the V segment lost 6 bases, leaving 7 bases of the junction unmatched. From germline, CDR1 is MNHEY and CDR2 SVGAGI. In nucleotides, the CDR3 is TGTGCCAGCAGGTTCACAGGGGGCTCGACAGATACGCAGTATTTT. Protein product: CASRFTGGSTDTQYF.

This clone appeared once. This chain connects TRBV7-9 to TRBJ2-1, with 9 bases that match TRBD2. Germline CDR1 SEHNR, CDR2 FQNEAQ (reference sequence). V lost 6 bases and J lost 0; bases outside the gene matches: 3. The CDR3 has 15 residues. The CDR3: CASRHSGSSYNEQFF. CDR3 in DNA: TGTGCCAGCAGACATAGCGGGAGCTCCTACAATGAGCAGTTCTTC.

This clone was detected only a few times. The chain couples TRBV7-2 to TRBJ2-1; tentatively, D is TRBD1 (5 bases). The CDR3 spans 13 residues. CDR1 and CDR2 (germline): SGHTA, FQGNSA. V was pared by 5 bases and J by 6 bases, with 11 bases between. The CDR3 protein is CASSLTQGNEQFF. The CDR3, as DNA: TGTGCCAGCAGCCTAACGCAGGGCAATGAGCAGTTCTTC.

The V call is TRBV2, the J call TRBJ2-1; D unresolved. The V end was cut by 7 bases, the J end by 3 bases, with 4 bases between. The V gene's germline CDR1 is SNHLY and CDR2 FYNNEI. CDR3 length: 11 residues. This chain's CDR3 is CASTVYNEQFF. In DNA, the CDR3 is TGTGCCAGCACAGTCTACAATGAGCAGTTCTTC.

The V call is TRBV6-1, the J call TRBJ2-4; D may be TRBD1 (6 bases). The V gene lost 6 bases and the J gene lost 6 bases, with 15 bases spanning the gap. CDR1 is MNHNS, CDR2 SASEGT, per germline. This CDR3 is built from 14 residues. The CDR3 is CASSLQGVGNIQYF. The CDR3 DNA sequence: TGTGCCAGCAGCCTACAGGGAGTAGGAAACATTCAGTACTTC.

This clone was observed a few times. The chain has TRBV19 and TRBJ1-1, with 9 bases fitting TRBD1. In germline, CDR1 is LNHDA, CDR2 SQIVND (reference sequence). The V gene end was trimmed by 5 bases and the J gene end by 3 bases; junction bases not matched to a gene: 7. This CDR3 comprises 15 residues. DNA for the CDR3: TGTGCCAGTAGTCCCTGGGACAGGGATTACACTGAAGCTTTCTTT. This codes for CASSPWDRDYTEAFF.

This sequence joins TRBV5-8 and TRBJ2-5, with 14 positions matching TRBD2. CDR1 SGHTS and CDR2 YDEGEE come from the germline V gene. Trimming took 4 bases from V and 1 from J; bases not matched to a gene: 3. This CDR3 has 16 amino acids. This CDR3 is CASSPGLAGGQETQYF. In nucleotides, the CDR3 is TGTGCCAGCAGCCCCGGACTAGCGGGGGGCCAAGAGACCCAGTACTTC.

In DNA form, the CDR3 reads TGTGCCAGCAGTGCGACAGGGGGCCAGCCCCAGCATTTT. It encodes CASSATGGQPQHF. The genes are TRBV6-1 and TRBJ1-5; 10 bases are a match to TRBD1. Germline CDR1 is MNHNS and CDR2 is SASEGT. With V trimmed by 4 bases and J by 7 bases, 1 base remained unmatched. The CDR3 totals 13 residues.

The CDR3 DNA reads as TGTGCCAGCAGTTACCTGGGCTTTGGCACTGAAGCTTTCTTT. It yields the protein CASSYLGFGTEAFF. The chain carries TRBV6-5 and TRBJ1-1; D remains unclear. Germline V gene lookup returns CDR1 MNHEY and CDR2 SVGAGI. Trimming left V 2 bases short and J 4 bases short, with 11 bases between. This CDR3 contains 14 residues.

The V call is TRBV5-6, the J call TRBJ2-2; possible D gene TRBD2, 7 bases. Germline V CDR1 and CDR2: SGHDT, YYEEEE. The V end was cut by 7 bases, the J end by 16 bases, with 20 bases between. There are 12 residues in the CDR3. This CDR3 is CASSRPGGRRFF. For the CDR3, the DNA is TGTGCCAGCTCCAGACCGGGGGGCAGAAGGTTTTTT.

A single count supports this clone. CDR3 sequence reads: CASTSRGWAGELFF. CDR3 in DNA: TGTGCCAGCACCAGCAGGGGATGGGCCGGGGAGCTGTTTTTT. The V gene is TRBV2, the J gene TRBJ2-2; weak D call: TRBD1 (6 bases). This CDR3 has 14 residues. Germline loops: CDR1 SNHLY, CDR2 FYNNEI. With 7 bases removed from V and 6 bases from J, the gap between germline ends came to 15 bases.

J is TRBJ2-4 and V is TRBV30; a possible D gene is TRBD1 (5 bases). Trimming took off 5 bases at V and 0 bases at J, with 23 bases between the two ends. The length of the CDR3 is 18 residues. Germline lookup yields CDR1 GTSNPN and CDR2 SVGIG (reference sequence). The CDR3 coding sequence is TGTGCCTGGGTCCCCCCACGACAGCTGACACTAGCCAAAAACATTCAGTACTTC. Translation: CAWVPPRQLTLAKNIQYF.

This clone occurred once. The V call is TRBV10-1, the J call TRBJ1-1; no clear D gene. CDR3 size: 13 residues. Trimming pared 5 bases from V and 1 base from J, leaving 8 bases between. Per the germline V gene, CDR1 is WNHNN and CDR2 is SYGVQD (reference sequence). The CDR3 reads CASSLLKNTEAFF. The CDR3 bases are TGCGCCAGCAGTCTTTTAAAGAACACTGAAGCTTTCTTT.

V is TRBV5-4 and J is TRBJ1-1, with D unclear. Looked up from germline, CDR1 is SGHNT and CDR2 is YYREEE (reference sequence). The CDR3 totals 15 residues. With 2 bases removed from V and 1 base from J, the gap between germline ends came to 12 bases. CDR3 nucleotide sequence: TGTGCCAGCAGCTTAATATCCGTTTCGAACACTGAAGCTTTCTTT. This encodes CASSLISVSNTEAFF.

The chain combines TRBV11-2 with TRBJ1-1; D is unclear. CDR1 and CDR2 (germline): SGHAT, FQNNGV. This CDR3 region has 13 residues. Trimming removed 3 bases from V and 4 bases from J, with 9 bases in between. Here the CDR3 DNA reads TGTGCCAGCAGCTTCTCCGAGGCCACTGAAGCTTTCTTT. Protein sequence: CASSFSEATEAFF.

The chain links TRBV2 to TRBJ2-2; 10 bases agree with TRBD2. CDR1 and CDR2 (germline): SNHLY, FYNNEI. This CDR3 is built from 17 residues. The V and J ends lost 11 bases and 0 bases, in that order; junction bases with no gene match: 12. The CDR3 DNA is TGTGCCGATCGGCCAGACAGCGGGGGGGCGAACACCGGGGAGCTGTTTTTT. It yields the protein CADRPDSGGANTGELFF.

This clone was counted once. This chain joins TRBV10-3 and TRBJ1-2; 7 nucleotides align to TRBD1. CDR1 and CDR2 (germline): ENHRY, SYGVKD. V gave up 4 bases and J gave up 6 bases; unmatched junction bases: 11. The CDR3 totals 15 residues. The CDR3, as DNA: TGTGCCATCAGTGTTACGACAGGGAATAGTAATGGCTACACCTTC. This translates into CAISVTTGNSNGYTF.

This chain connects TRBV5-1 to TRBJ2-5, with D perhaps matching TRBD1 (6 bases). The CDR3 sequence is 17 residues long. V lost 3 bases and J lost 3, with 21 bases in between. The germline gives CDR1 SGHRS, CDR2 YFSETQ. The CDR3 reads CASSSNIAGVGKETQYF. The CDR3 DNA reads TGCGCCAGCAGCTCTAATATAGCAGGGGTCGGTAAAGAGACCCAGTACTTC.